The sequence of this T cell receptor (beta chain) was determined in a study of tumor and adjacent non-tumor tissue in lung cancer. A modified ARM-PCR protocol with three rounds of nested PCR amplified TCRbeta. TCRdb fed the multiplex PCR reads into MiXCR, producing one record per CDR3 protein. Found here are tens of thousands of distinct CDR3 sequences, more than 80% of them singletons; the top ten hold about 54%. Worth noting for this clonotype: Its ends do not fully match the called genes, so a read error is possible.

The CDR3 has 15 amino acids. CDR1 MGHRA and CDR2 YSYEKL come from the germline V gene. The template was RNA from unsorted bulk tissue. The normal lung tissue was taken more than 3 cm from the tumor edge. This chain connects TRBV4-1 to TRBJ1-2; no clear D. Material: distant non-tumor lung tissue. The clonotype was recovered from a man aged 60 to 69 with non-small cell lung cancer. The CDR3 region has the DNA TGCGCCAGCAGCCAAGTACGGGAGGTTAACTATGGCTACATCTTC. Translated: CASSQVREVNYGYIF.